These 21 T cell receptor beta chains share one sample of origin, sequenced in a study of cytomegalovirus exposure and HLA in healthy donors. PCR primers comprised 60 Vbeta and 13 Jbeta primers. This table comes from immunoSEQ multiplex PCR, and its TCRdb copy is limited to in-frame clones, with some not included. This table has 100,000 or so clones, approximately 77% appearing once. Sequencing used PBMCs. The source is a male donor in good health and CMV-seropositive.

The CDR3 coding sequence is TGCGCCAGCAGCCAAGGTCCGGGACAGGGGCCTGATGAAGCTTTCTTT. Protein: CASSQGPGQGPDEAFF. This chain joins TRBV4-3 and TRBJ1-1, with TRBD1 identical over 10 bases. Losses at the gene ends were 1 base for V and 7 bases for J; bases not matched to a gene: 9. Germline assignment: CDR1 LGHNA and CDR2 YSLEER. The CDR3 is made up of 16 amino acids.

The chain links TRBV13 to TRBJ2-5; the match to TRBD1 covers 11 bases. Judging by the DNA end, TRBJ2-7 fits better; the J call may be wrong. CDR1 is PRHDT and CDR2 is FYEKMQ in the germline V gene (reference sequence). The CDR3 is 16 amino acids. CDR3 nucleotides: TGTGCCAGCAGCCCCAGAGGACAGGGGGCGCGGTACGAGCAGTACTTC. Encoded protein: CASSPRGQGARYEQYF.

The gene calls are TRBV9 and TRBJ1-2, with a tentative D call TRBD1 (6 bases). Germline loops: CDR1 SGDLS, CDR2 YYNGEE. The CDR3 length is 15 residues. Trimming took 6 bases from V and 8 from J, leaving 23 bases between them. The CDR3 nucleotides are TGTGCCAGCACCCTAGAAGGGGGTTGGGGGTTCGGCTACACCTTC. Protein sequence: CASTLEGGWGFGYTF. The whole variable domain, remainder taken from reference TRBV9 and TRBJ1-2, is DSGVTQTPKHLITATGQRVTLRCSPRSGDLSVYWYQQSLDQGLQFLIQYYNGEERAKGNILERFSAQQFPDLHSELNLSSLELGDSALYFCASTLEGGWGFGYTFGSGTRLTVV.

This chain joins TRBV19 and TRBJ2-1; 10 bases are a match to TRBD1. The CDR3 runs to 14 residues. Germline CDR1 LNHDA, CDR2 SQIVND (reference sequence). Trimming cost V 6 bases and J 6 bases; bases outside gene matches: 5. CDR3 loop: CASRGDRGFNEQFF. DNA of the CDR3: TGTGCCAGTAGGGGGGACAGGGGATTCAATGAGCAGTTCTTC.

For this clone: Relative to the germline gene, one junction end is altered; a read error may explain this. This chain uses TRBV7-7 with TRBJ2-2, with a weak D call TRBD1 (5 bases). The CDR3 length is 12 residues. Per germline, CDR1 SSHAT and CDR2 FNYEAQ (reference sequence). The CDR3 region has the DNA TGTGCTAGCAGCCCAGGGTTCGGGGAGCTGTTTTTT. Protein: CASSPGFGELFF. The complete variable domain, with remaining parts taken from reference TRBV7-7 and TRBJ2-2, reads GAGVSQSPRYKVTKRGQDVTLRCDPISSHATLYWYQQALGQGPEFLTYFNYEAQPDKSGLPSDRFSAERPEGSISTLTIQRTEQRDSAMYRCASSPGFGELFFGEGSRLTVL.

J is TRBJ2-5 and V is TRBV14; possibly TRBD1 for D (7 bases). The CDR3 extends over 15 amino acids. Trimming took off 1 base at V and 4 bases at J, with 13 bases between the two ends. Germline values: CDR1 SGHDN, CDR2 FVKESK. This chain's CDR3 is CASSQAGGFGETQYF. CDR3 nucleotides: TGTGCCAGCAGCCAAGCAGGGGGGTTCGGAGAGACCCAGTACTTC.

V gene TRBV19 combines with J gene TRBJ2-7, with 9 bases that match TRBD1. This CDR3 region has 15 residues. V dropped 2 bases and J dropped 1; count of bases not matched to a gene: 3. Germline-derived CDR1 and CDR2 are LNHDA and SQIVND (reference sequence). The CDR3 spells CASSITGTGSYEQYF. Here the CDR3 DNA reads TGTGCCAGTAGTATAACCGGGACAGGGTCCTACGAGCAGTACTTC.

V gene TRBV6-1 combines with J gene TRBJ1-1; 7 bases align to TRBD1. Germline V gene data show CDR1 as MNHNS and CDR2 as SASEGT. This CDR3 region has 14 residues. V lost 6 bases, J lost 1 base, and 5 bases stayed unmatched. CDR3 protein: CASRNQGGNTEAFF. CDR3 in DNA: TGTGCCAGCAGAAACCAGGGGGGGAACACTGAAGCTTTCTTT.

The rearrangement links TRBV28 to TRBJ1-1, with D unresolved. CDR1 and CDR2 (germline): MDHEN, SYDVKM. The ends were cut back, 3 bases at V and 4 bases at J, with 15 bases in the middle. The CDR3 has 15 amino acids. The chain's CDR3 is CASSLLIREGTEAFF. The CDR3 DNA follows: TGTGCCAGCAGTTTGCTGATCCGGGAGGGCACTGAAGCTTTCTTT.

The CDR3 DNA reads TGTGCCAGCAGCTCCCAGTTAGGACAGGGAAACCCCTACGAGCAGTACTTC. It is translated as CASSSQLGQGNPYEQYF. The chain uses TRBV7-9 and TRBJ2-7, with TRBD1 identical over 8 bases. Germline lookup yields CDR1 SEHNR and CDR2 FQNEAQ (reference sequence). The CDR3 length is 17 residues. V trimming: 4 bases; J trimming: 2 bases; junction bases outside the gene matches: 13.

V is TRBV27 and J is TRBJ2-5; possibly TRBD1 for D (5 bases). Germline-derived CDR1 and CDR2 are MNHEY and SMNVEV (reference sequence). Trimming shortened V by 7 bases and J by 5 bases, and 14 bases separated the two germline ends. This CDR3 region has 13 residues. The DNA for the CDR3 is TGTGCCAGCAAATCGGACAAAGGGGAGACCCAGTACTTC. It is translated as CASKSDKGETQYF.

This chain joins TRBV15 and TRBJ2-2; 7 bases agree with TRBD1. The CDR3 is made up of 16 amino acids. V dropped 0 bases and J dropped 3; count of bases not matched to a gene: 4. Germline V CDR1 and CDR2: LNHNV, YYDKDF (reference sequence). The CDR3, as DNA: TGTGCCACCAGCAGAGATCGACAGGGCTACACCGGGGAGCTGTTTTTT. It encodes CATSRDRQGYTGELFF.

The rearrangement joins TRBV29-1 to TRBJ2-1, with 9 bases aligning to TRBD1. CDR1 is SQVTM and CDR2 is ANQGSEA in the germline V gene. J lost 10 bases, V lost 6 bases, and 4 bases had no gene match. This CDR3 has 11 residues. This chain's CDR3 is CSVDRGYEQFF. DNA for the CDR3: TGCAGCGTCGACAGGGGGTACGAGCAGTTCTTC.

The gene calls are TRBV19 and TRBJ1-2; D possibly corresponds to TRBD1 (6 bases). Germline V gene lookup returns CDR1 LNHDA and CDR2 SQIVND (reference sequence). CDR3 length equals 18 residues. The V and J ends lost 5 bases and 4 bases respectively, with 26 bases between them. This chain's CDR3 is CASSPRHLSPDRIYGYTF. CDR3 sequence (DNA): TGTGCCAGTAGTCCACGCCACTTATCCCCTGACAGGATCTATGGCTACACCTTC. Based on the CDR3 plus reference TRBV19 and TRBJ1-2, the full variable domain is DGGITQSPKYLFRKEGQNVTLSCEQNLNHDAMYWYRQDPGQGLRLIYYSQIVNDFQKGDIAEGYSVSREKKESFPLTVTSAQKNPTAFYLCASSPRHLSPDRIYGYTFGSGTRLTVV.

The rearrangement uses TRBV7-2 and TRBJ1-5; TRBD1 aligns across 10 bases. The V and J ends lost 5 bases and 5 bases, in that order; junction bases with no gene match: 12. The CDR3 is 17 residues long. Germline lookup yields CDR1 SGHTA and CDR2 FQGNSA. CDR3 in DNA: TGTGCCAGCAGCCCTGGGGGGACAGGGGCCGACGATCAGCCCCAGCATTTT. Translation: CASSPGGTGADDQPQHF.

The CDR3 here is CAWSRPGESSYEQYF. The CDR3 DNA follows: TGTGCCTGGAGCCGGCCAGGCGAAAGCTCCTACGAGCAGTACTTC. The chain is built from TRBV30 and TRBJ2-7; D uncertain. V lost 3 bases and J 0 bases, leaving 15 bases between the germline ends. This CDR3 comprises 15 residues. Germline lookup yields CDR1 GTSNPN and CDR2 SVGIG (reference sequence).

The count of this clone is one. V is TRBV21-1 and J is TRBJ1-2; the D call in the table, TRBD1, was not verified against the DNA. TRBV21-1 is annotated as a pseudogene. This CDR3 is built from 17 residues. CDR3 loop: CASSKGDRDRANYGYTF. DNA of the CDR3: TGTGCCAGCAGCAAAGGGGACCGGGACAGGGCCAACTATGGCTACACCTTC.

The genes are TRBV5-1 and TRBJ2-5, with a possible D match to TRBD1 (5 bases). Germline CDR1 and CDR2: SGHRS and YFSETQ. The length of the CDR3 is 15 residues. Trimming removed 0 bases from V and 1 base from J, with 10 bases in between. CDR3 DNA sequence: TGCGCCAGCAGCTTGGTGGGGCAGACCCAAGAGACCCAGTACTTC. It yields the protein CASSLVGQTQETQYF.

This rearrangement joins TRBV7-8 to TRBJ1-6; 12 bases are shared with TRBD1. V lost 4 bases, J lost 9 bases, and 13 bases stayed unmatched. This CDR3 region has 18 residues. Germline-derived CDR1 and CDR2 are SGHVS and FQNEAQ. The CDR3 loop reads CASSSALLGQGAGSPLHF. The DNA of the CDR3 is TGTGCCAGCAGCTCGGCGTTACTGGGACAGGGGGCAGGTTCACCCCTCCACTTT.

The rearrangement joins TRBV7-6 to TRBJ2-3; perhaps TRBD1 as D (6 bases). Germline loops: CDR1 SGHVS, CDR2 FNYEAQ. CDR3 length: 15 residues. V was cut by 4 bases and J by 0 bases, with 11 bases left in between. This chain's CDR3 is CASSYSGASTDTQYF. The CDR3 DNA is TGTGCCAGCAGCTACTCAGGGGCTAGCACAGATACGCAGTATTTT.

The V gene is TRBV9, the J gene TRBJ2-5, with 12 bases that match TRBD1. CDR1 is SGDLS and CDR2 is YYNGEE in the germline V gene. The CDR3 spans 16 residues. Unmatched junction bases numbered 6, after V lost 1 base and J lost 5 bases. CDR3 amino acids: CASSVLGTGGVETQYF. CDR3 coding DNA: TGTGCCAGCAGCGTACTGGGGACAGGGGGCGTTGAGACCCAGTACTTC.